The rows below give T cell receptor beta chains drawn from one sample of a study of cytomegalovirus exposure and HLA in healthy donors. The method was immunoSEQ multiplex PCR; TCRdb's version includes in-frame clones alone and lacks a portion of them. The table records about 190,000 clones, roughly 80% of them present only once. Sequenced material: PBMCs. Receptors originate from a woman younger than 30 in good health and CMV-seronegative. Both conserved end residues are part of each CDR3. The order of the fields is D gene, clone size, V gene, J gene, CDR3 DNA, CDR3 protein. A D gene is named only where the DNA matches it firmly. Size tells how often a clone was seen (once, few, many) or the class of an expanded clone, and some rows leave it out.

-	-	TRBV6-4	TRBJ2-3	TGTGCCAGCATTTCCGGACAGAGGACAGATACGCAGTATTTT	CASISGQRTDTQYF
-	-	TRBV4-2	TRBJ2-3	TGTGCCAGCAGCCCCCGGCGGGGCGGGAACTCAGATACGCAGTATTTT	CASSPRRGGNSDTQYF
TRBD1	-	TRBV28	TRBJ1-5	TGTGCCACCCTCGACAGGGAGTGGCCCCAGCATTTT	CATLDREWPQHF
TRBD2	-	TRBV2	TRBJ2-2	TGTGCCAGCAGAGACTCTAGCGGGGGCACCGGGGAGCTGTTTTTT	CASRDSSGGTGELFF
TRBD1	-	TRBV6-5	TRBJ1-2	TGTGCCAGCACCATTACCGGACAGGGCAACTATGGCTACACCTTC	CASTITGQGNYGYTF
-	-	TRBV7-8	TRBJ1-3	TGTGCCAGCAGTTACAAGAAGGACGACAGTCCTCCATCTGGAAACACCATATATTTT	CASSYKKDDSPPSGNTIYF
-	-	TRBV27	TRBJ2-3	TGTGCCAGCAGTTTAGTGGGAGGCACAGATACGCAGTATTTT	CASSLVGGTDTQYF
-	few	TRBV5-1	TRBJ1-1	TGCGCCAGCAGGGAACAGACTACGAACACTGAAGCTTTCTTT	CASREQTTNTEAFF
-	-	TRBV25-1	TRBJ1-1	TGTGCCAGCAGTGCTGAACGGGACACTGAAGCTTTCTTT	CASSAERDTEAFF
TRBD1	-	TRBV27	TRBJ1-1	TGTGCCAGCAGCTGGGGGGCTCGAGGACAGGGCCAAAATTTGAACACTGAAGCTTTCTTT	CASSWGARGQGQNLNTEAFF
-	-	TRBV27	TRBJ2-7	TGTGCCAGCAGTTTATCGCTATCGCAGGGAGGACCCTACGAGCAGTACTTC	CASSLSLSQGGPYEQYF
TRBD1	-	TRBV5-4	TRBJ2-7	TGTGCCAGCAGCTTGGGACAGGGGGTCAACGAGCAGTACTTC	CASSLGQGVNEQYF
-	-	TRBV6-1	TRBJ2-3	TGTGCCAGCAGTGAATCCTGGCGGCTTGAGGATACGCAGTATTTT	CASSESWRLEDTQYF
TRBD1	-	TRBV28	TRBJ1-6	TGTGCCAGCAGTTATCAAAGGACAGGGGGCAATTCACCCCTCCACTTT	CASSYQRTGGNSPLHF
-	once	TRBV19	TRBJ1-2	TGTGCCAGTAGTAGGCAGGGGTATGGCTACACCTTC	CASSRQGYGYTF
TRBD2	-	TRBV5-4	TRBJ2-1	TGTGCCAGCAGCCCTTCCACTAGCGGGAGGGCCAATGAGCAGTTCTTC	CASSPSTSGRANEQFF
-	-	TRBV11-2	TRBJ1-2	TGTGCCAGCAGCTTAGTGGCGGGGGAGGGTGGCTACACCTTC	CASSLVAGEGGYTF
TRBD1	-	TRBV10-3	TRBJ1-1	TGTGCCATCAGTGAGCCAGGGACAGCTACTGAAGCTTTCTTT	CAISEPGTATEAFF
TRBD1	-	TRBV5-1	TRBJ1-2	TGCGCCAGCAGCTTGGTACCGCAGGGGGCCGAATATGGCTACACCTTC	CASSLVPQGAEYGYTF
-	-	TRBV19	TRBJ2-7	TGTGCCAGTAGTCCCTCCGGCGGCAGACTCTCCTACGAGCAGTACTTC	CASSPSGGRLSYEQYF
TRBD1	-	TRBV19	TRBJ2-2	TGTGCCAGTAGTATGAACGTTCGTGACAGGGGGGGGACCGGGGAGCTGTTTTTT	CASSMNVRDRGGTGELFF
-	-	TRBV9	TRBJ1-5	TGTGCCAGCAGCGTAGCTGGGGGCTATGGTCAGCCCCAGCATTTT	CASSVAGGYGQPQHF
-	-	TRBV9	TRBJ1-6	TGTGCCAGCAGCGAAGGACTGCTTGGTAGGTCTTCACCCCTCCACTTT	CASSEGLLGRSSPLHF
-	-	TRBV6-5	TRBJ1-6	TGTGCCAGCAGTGCACAGGACAGTAAGAATTCACCCCTCCACTTT	CASSAQDSKNSPLHF
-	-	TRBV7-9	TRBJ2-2	TGTGCCAGCAGCTTTGCAGGGGCGAACACCGGGGAGCTGTTTTTT	CASSFAGANTGELFF
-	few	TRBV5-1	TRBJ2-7	TGCGCCAGCAGCTTCGGACAGAGCAACGAGCAGTACTTC	CASSFGQSNEQYF
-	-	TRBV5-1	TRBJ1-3	TGCGCCAGCTCCCCCAGGGGCGTAGGGGGAAACACCATATATTTT	CASSPRGVGGNTIYF
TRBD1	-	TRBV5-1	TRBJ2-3	TGCGCCAGCGGACAGGAGCCTACTAGCACAGATACGCAGTATTTT	CASGQEPTSTDTQYF
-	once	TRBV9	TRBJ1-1	TGTGCCAGCAGCGTAGGGCTTATCCAAGAGGGTGAAGCTTTCTTT	CASSVGLIQEGEAFF
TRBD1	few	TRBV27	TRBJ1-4	TGTGCCAGCAGTAACGGAAAGGACAGGGGGCACATAACTAATGAAAAACTGTTTTTT	CASSNGKDRGHITNEKLFF
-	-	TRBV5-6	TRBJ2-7	TGTGCCGGCAGCCAACTAATGAACGAGCAGTACTTC	CAGSQLMNEQYF
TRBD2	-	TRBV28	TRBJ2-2	TGTGCCAGCAGTTCGGGACTAGCGGGAGGGGGGGCCGGGGAGCTGTTTTTT	CASSSGLAGGGAGELFF
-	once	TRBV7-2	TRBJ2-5	TGTGCCAGCAGCTGGAACGGGGGAAGCCAAGAGACCCAGTACTTC	CASSWNGGSQETQYF
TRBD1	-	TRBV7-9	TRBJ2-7	TGTGCCAGCAGCCCGAGGGGACAGAGCTACGAGCAGTACTTC	CASSPRGQSYEQYF
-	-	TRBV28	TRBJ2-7	TGTGCCAGTTCGGGGTACGAGCAGTACTTC	CASSGYEQYF
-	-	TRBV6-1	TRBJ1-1	TGTGCCAGCAGTGACATTCGGGACACTGAAGCTTTCTTT	CASSDIRDTEAFF
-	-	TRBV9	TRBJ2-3	TGTGCCAGCAGCGTAGGAGGTACGCAGTATTTT	CASSVGGTQYF
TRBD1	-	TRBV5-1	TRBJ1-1	TGCGCCAGCAGCTTGGGACAGGGAATGAACACTGAAGCTTTCTTT	CASSLGQGMNTEAFF
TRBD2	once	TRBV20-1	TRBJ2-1	TGCAGTGCTGGGACTAGCCGTGAGCAGTTCTTC	CSAGTSREQFF
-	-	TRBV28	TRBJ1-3	TGTGCCAGCAAAAGAGGCGGGGGGGTCCTTGGAAACACCATATATTTT	CASKRGGGVLGNTIYF
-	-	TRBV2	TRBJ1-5	TGTGCCAGCAGTGCCGGCGGATATAGCAATCAGCCCCAGCATTTT	CASSAGGYSNQPQHF
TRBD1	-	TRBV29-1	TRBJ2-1	TGCAGCGGAAACCTCCGGGACAGGGGGTCCCTTGAGCAGTTCTTC	CSGNLRDRGSLEQFF
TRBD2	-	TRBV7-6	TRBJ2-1	TGTGCCAGCAGCTTGCGGGGGAGGGCCTACAATGAGCAGTTCTTC	CASSLRGRAYNEQFF
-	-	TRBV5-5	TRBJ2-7	TGTGCCAGCAGCTTTTCAGGGGCCGAGCAGTACTTC	CASSFSGAEQYF